The 29 T cell receptor beta chains listed next were all sequenced from one sample in a study of T cell responses to AZD1222 COVID-19 vaccine. Repertoires were generated with immunoSEQ multiplex PCR, while TCRdb's copy carries only in-frame clones and drops some. Of about 99,000 clones listed, roughly 88% were seen once; the top ten hold around 9.4%. Sample: peripheral blood, taken on day 0 of AZD1222 vaccination. Receptors originate from an adult in good health.

The V call is TRBV15, the J call TRBJ1-5; 11 bases align to TRBD1. J was trimmed by 7 bases and V by 5 bases; bases with no gene match: 7. Germline V gene sequence: CDR1 LNHNV, CDR2 YYDKDF (reference sequence). This CDR3 contains 15 residues. CDR3 residues: CATSYRTGGIQPQHF. CDR3 bases: TGTGCCACCAGCTACCGGACAGGGGGCATACAGCCCCAGCATTTT.

The gene calls are TRBV30 and TRBJ1-4; D gene ambiguous. Trimming pared 6 bases from V and 2 bases from J, leaving 13 bases between. The CDR3 has 14 amino acids. Germline V gene data show CDR1 as GTSNPN and CDR2 as SVGIG (reference sequence). The DNA of the CDR3 is TGTGCCTGCCCCTTAGGGAGGACTAATGAAAAACTGTTTTTT. Protein sequence: CACPLGRTNEKLFF.

This rearrangement joins TRBV28 to TRBJ1-1; tentative D call: TRBD1 (5 bases). There are 15 residues in the CDR3. V lost 5 bases and J lost 1, with 14 bases in between. Per the germline V gene, CDR1 is MDHEN and CDR2 is SYDVKM. DNA of the CDR3: TGTGCCAGCAGTCCCTTTGGGGGGGGGAACACTGAAGCTTTCTTT. As protein: CASSPFGGGNTEAFF. Full variable domain (rest looked up from reference TRBV28 and TRBJ1-1): DVKVTQSSRYLVKRTGEKVFLECVQDMDHENMFWYRQDPGLGLRLIYFSYDVKMKEKGDIPEGYSVSREKKERFSLILESASTNQTSMYLCASSPFGGGNTEAFFGQGTRLTVV.

The chain recombines TRBV9 with TRBJ2-7, with D perhaps TRBD1 (5 bases). The CDR3 consists of 15 residues. V was clipped by 1 base and J by 6 bases, with 17 bases between them. Looked up from germline, CDR1 is SGDLS and CDR2 is YYNGEE. The CDR3 DNA reads TGTGCCAGCAGCGTACTCCCAAGGGGCCCTTCCGAGCAGTACTTC. Its protein product is CASSVLPRGPSEQYF.

The chain links TRBV4-2 to TRBJ2-5; D may be TRBD2 (6 bases). The V end lost 4 bases, the J end lost 5 bases, and 11 bases lay between the germline ends. The CDR3 spans 13 residues. Germline V gives CDR1 LGHNA, CDR2 YNFKEQ. CDR3 sequence (DNA): TGTGCCAGCAGCCTACGGGGGAGGGAGACCCAGTACTTC. It specifies CASSLRGRETQYF.

The chain employs TRBV28 and TRBJ1-6; no reliable D call. CDR3 length: 15 amino acids. The ends were cut back, 3 bases at V and 7 bases at J, with 13 bases in the middle. Germline loops: CDR1 MDHEN, CDR2 SYDVKM. The CDR3 nucleotides read TGTGCCAGCAGTTTCCCCGTACAGCCCAATTCACCCCTCCACTTT. It encodes CASSFPVQPNSPLHF.

The J gene is TRBJ1-1, the V gene TRBV19; D is uncertain. The length of the CDR3 is 14 residues. V was pared by 4 bases and J by 3 bases, with 12 bases between. Germline lookup yields CDR1 LNHDA and CDR2 SQIVND (reference sequence). CDR3 bases: TGTGCCAGTAGTAGGGCAAACGGGCACACTGAAGCTTTCTTT. This gives the protein CASSRANGHTEAFF.

The chain couples TRBV28 to TRBJ2-7, with TRBD1 identical over 9 bases. The CDR3 has 16 residues. V trimming: 3 bases; J trimming: 4 bases; junction bases outside the gene matches: 10. From germline, CDR1 is MDHEN and CDR2 SYDVKM. CDR3 residues: CASSFFTLGQGYEQYF. In DNA form, the CDR3 reads TGTGCCAGCAGTTTTTTTACGTTGGGACAGGGTTACGAGCAGTACTTC.

The rearrangement uses TRBV12-3 or TRBV12-4 and TRBJ1-3; D is unresolved. CDR3 length equals 13 residues. The V gene lost 8 bases and the J gene lost 4 bases, with 12 bases spanning the gap. CDR3 coding DNA: TGTGCCAGCGGGTCCGCGTACGGAAACACCATATATTTT. Protein product: CASGSAYGNTIYF.

The rearrangement uses TRBV7-2 and TRBJ2-7; D is unresolved. CDR1 is SGHTA, CDR2 FQGNSA, per germline. V gave up 5 bases and J gave up 3 bases, with 14 bases separating them. This CDR3 has 14 amino acids. DNA of the CDR3: TGTGCCAGCAGCAAGAGTAGCAGCCACTACGAGCAGTACTTC. Translation gives CASSKSSSHYEQYF. Based on the CDR3 plus reference TRBV7-2 and TRBJ2-7, the full variable domain is GAGVSQSPSNKVTEKGKDVELRCDPISGHTALYWYRQSLGQGLEFLIYFQGNSAPDKSGLPSDRFSAERTGGSVSTLTIQRTQQEDSAVYLCASSKSSSHYEQYFGPGTRLTVT.

This chain links TRBV7-9 with TRBJ1-1; D is unclear. The CDR3 has 13 residues. CDR1 is SEHNR, CDR2 FQNEAQ, per germline (reference sequence). Trimming shortened V by 3 bases and J by 3 bases, and 8 bases separated the two germline ends. The CDR3 here is CASSFDQDTEAFF. In nucleotides, the CDR3 is TGTGCCAGCAGCTTCGATCAGGACACTGAAGCTTTCTTT.

V and J are TRBV27 and TRBJ2-3; D unclear. Germline CDR1 is MNHEY and CDR2 is SMNVEV (reference sequence). Trimming pared 3 bases from V and 2 bases from J, leaving 9 bases between. The CDR3 has 14 amino acids. CDR3 DNA sequence: TGTGCCAGCAGTTTGTTTCGGAACACAGATACGCAGTATTTT. Its protein is CASSLFRNTDTQYF.

The chain is built from TRBV28 and TRBJ2-7, with TRBD2 matching 8 bases. The ends lost 4 bases at V and 3 bases at J; junction bases unmatched: 2. Germline assignment: CDR1 MDHEN and CDR2 SYDVKM. The CDR3 loop spans 13 amino acids. This CDR3 is CASSSAGGYEQYF. CDR3 in DNA: TGTGCCAGCAGTTCGGCGGGGGGCTACGAGCAGTACTTC.

V is TRBV7-9 and J is TRBJ1-2, with 10 bases that match TRBD1. The CDR3 extends over 14 amino acids. Germline CDR1 SEHNR, CDR2 FQNEAQ (reference sequence). V lost 6 bases to trimming and J lost 2 bases; unmatched junction nucleotides: 3. The CDR3 reads CASRRQGANYGYTF. In nucleotides, the CDR3 is TGTGCCAGCAGGAGACAGGGGGCGAACTATGGCTACACCTTC.

The V call is TRBV28, the J call TRBJ1-2, with unresolved D. CDR1 is MDHEN, CDR2 SYDVKM, per germline. The CDR3 is 10 residues long. V gave up 5 bases and J gave up 6 bases, with 4 bases separating them. The CDR3, as DNA: TGTGCCAGCAGTAGCAATGGCTACACCTTC. Protein: CASSSNGYTF.

This clone was counted only a few times. The chain employs TRBV6-5 and TRBJ2-5; D unclear. V gave up 0 bases and J gave up 5 bases, with 13 bases separating them. Germline CDR1 and CDR2: MNHEY and SVGAGI. The CDR3 runs to 15 residues. As DNA, the CDR3 is TGTGCCAGCAGTTACTCGATATACGGGCGGGAGACCCAGTACTTC. Protein sequence: CASSYSIYGRETQYF.

The chain combines TRBV4-1 with TRBJ1-4, with 9 bases identical to TRBD1. CDR3 length: 14 amino acids. After removal of 4 bases from V and 6 bases from J, the junction contained 3 bases not matched to a gene. Germline values: CDR1 MGHRA, CDR2 YSYEKL. The CDR3 DNA reads as TGCGCCAGCAGCCCGGGACAGGGCGATGAAAAACTGTTTTTT. Translation gives CASSPGQGDEKLFF.

This chain connects TRBV4-1 to TRBJ2-7; 10 bases fit TRBD1. V was clipped by 6 bases and J by 5 bases; unmatched bases: 13. Per germline, CDR1 MGHRA and CDR2 YSYEKL. This CDR3 contains 16 residues. This chain's CDR3 is CASSTTRGQGLNEQYF. In nucleotides, the CDR3 is TGCGCCAGCAGTACAACACGGGGACAGGGGTTGAACGAGCAGTACTTC.

The genes are TRBV7-6 and TRBJ2-1; D is perhaps TRBD1 (5 bases). V gave up 4 bases and J gave up 8 bases, with 15 bases separating them. There are 14 residues in the CDR3. Germline V gives CDR1 SGHVS, CDR2 FNYEAQ. The CDR3 sequence: CASSSGPQQDEQFF. The DNA for the CDR3 is TGTGCCAGCAGCTCGGGTCCCCAACAGGATGAGCAGTTCTTC.

The chain is built from TRBV9 and TRBJ2-1, with 12 bases fitting TRBD2. V lost 3 bases to trimming and J lost 1 base; unmatched junction nucleotides: 2. This CDR3 has 16 residues. Germline CDR1 and CDR2: SGDLS and YYNGEE. The CDR3 bases are TGTGCCAGCAGCGCTGGACTAGCGGGATCCTACAATGAGCAGTTCTTC. This sequence encodes CASSAGLAGSYNEQFF.

The chain links TRBV19 to TRBJ1-5; TRBD1 agrees at 7 bases. V lost 4 bases, J lost 2 bases, and 11 bases stayed unmatched. There are 17 residues in the CDR3. Germline V lookup: CDR1 LNHDA, CDR2 SQIVND (reference sequence). Written as DNA, the CDR3 is TGTGCCAGTAGTACGGTCTTGACAGGGAAGGGCAATCAGCCCCAGCATTTT. It is translated as CASSTVLTGKGNQPQHF.

V usage is TRBV28 and J usage is TRBJ1-5, with D unresolved. Germline assignment: CDR1 MDHEN and CDR2 SYDVKM. V lost 2 bases, J lost 7 bases, and 15 bases lay in between. This CDR3 is built from 15 residues. In DNA form, the CDR3 reads TGTGCCAGCAGTTTAGGCCGACCGCTTCGGCAGCCCCAGCATTTT. This codes for CASSLGRPLRQPQHF.

The CDR3 bases are TGTGCCAGCAGTGAATACTATCGGACAGCCAAGGATTACTATGGCTACACCTTC. It yields the protein CASSEYYRTAKDYYGYTF. The chain uses TRBV25-1 and TRBJ1-2; D possibly corresponds to TRBD1 (6 bases). The V end was cut by 0 bases, the J end by 3 bases, with 20 bases between. CDR1 MGHDK and CDR2 SYGVNS come from the germline V gene. The CDR3 extends over 18 amino acids.

The chain couples TRBV9 to TRBJ1-3; D is possibly TRBD1 (5 bases). Germline-derived CDR1 and CDR2 are SGDLS and YYNGEE. V lost 0 bases and J 0 bases, leaving 7 bases between the germline ends. CDR3 length equals 15 residues. The CDR3 sequence: CASSVGGSSGNTIYF. The CDR3 region has the DNA TGTGCCAGCAGCGTAGGGGGGAGCTCTGGAAACACCATATATTTT.

The V call is TRBV28, the J call TRBJ1-2; possible D gene TRBD1, 5 bases. Trimming removed 2 bases from V and 8 bases from J, with 12 bases in between. CDR3 length: 13 residues. Germline-derived CDR1 and CDR2 are MDHEN and SYDVKM. CDR3 sequence: CASSLGGRVGYTF. In DNA, the CDR3 is TGTGCCAGCAGTTTAGGGGGAAGGGTCGGCTACACCTTC.

This chain joins TRBV10-3 and TRBJ2-7; D is perhaps TRBD1 (5 bases). From germline, CDR1 is ENHRY and CDR2 SYGVKD. The CDR3 loop spans 14 amino acids. V was cut by 4 bases and J by 0 bases, with 10 bases left in between. The CDR3 DNA follows: TGTGCCATCAGTGGACAGTCGAGCTCCTACGAGCAGTACTTC. Encoded protein: CAISGQSSSYEQYF.

The CDR3 spells CASSVGSGSEVEQYF. The CDR3 nucleotides are TGTGCCAGCAGCGTAGGTAGCGGGAGTGAGGTCGAGCAGTACTTC. The chain recombines TRBV9 with TRBJ2-7; 9 nucleotides line up with TRBD2. CDR3 size: 15 residues. V shed 0 bases and J 6 bases; nucleotides not matched to a gene: 7. CDR1 and CDR2 from the germline V gene are SGDLS and YYNGEE.

The chain is built from TRBV7-2 and TRBJ2-2; D is ambiguous. CDR1 is SGHTA, CDR2 FQGNSA, per germline. The CDR3 runs 15 residues. Trimming cost V 1 base and J 6 bases, with 12 bases left between them. The CDR3 loop reads CASSLVLSFPGELFF. The CDR3 nucleotides read TGTGCCAGCAGCTTAGTTCTCAGCTTTCCCGGGGAGCTGTTTTTT.

This chain uses TRBV28 with TRBJ1-2; 7 bases align to TRBD1. The germline gives CDR1 MDHEN, CDR2 SYDVKM. The V segment lost 5 bases and the J segment 2 bases; nucleotides outside the gene matches: 8. The CDR3 totals 15 residues. This CDR3 reads CASSAPGQRNYGYTF. The CDR3 nucleotides read TGTGCCAGCAGTGCGCCGGGACAGCGAAACTATGGCTACACCTTC.